One sample yielded the 20 T cell receptor beta chains listed below, sequenced in a study of T-cell reconstitution after alpha-beta-depleted transplantation in children. TCRbeta library construction was performed incorporating unique molecular identifiers. TCRdb reprocessed the PCR reads via MiXCR and lists one record per CDR3 protein. Among about 980,000 distinct CDR3 sequences listed, about 30% were seen once. Specimen: PBMCs, mostly from graft donor cells, collected 360 days after TCRalphabeta/CD19-depleted stem cell transplant. The source is a boy in the first two years of life who had a stem cell transplant for SCID, so the T cells may come from the graft donor.

The chain uses TRBV20-1 and TRBJ1-2, with D unclear. Germline CDR1 and CDR2: DFQATT and SNEGSKA (reference sequence). The V and J ends lost 6 bases and 7 bases respectively, with 12 bases between them. The length of the CDR3 is 11 residues. In DNA form, the CDR3 reads TGCAGTGCGACCCCCTTAGGTGGCTACACCTTC. Amino acids: CSATPLGGYTF.

CDR3 nucleotide sequence: TGTGCCAGCAGTCACAGGGTTGTTACTGGGGCCAACGTCCTGACTTTC. Residues: CASSHRVVTGANVLTF. J is TRBJ2-6 and V is TRBV12-3 or TRBV12-4, with D perhaps matching TRBD1 (6 bases). This CDR3 comprises 16 residues. With 5 bases removed from V and 2 bases from J, the gap between germline ends came to 13 bases.

This sequence joins TRBV20-1 and TRBJ2-3; D possibly corresponds to TRBD2 (7 bases). Germline values: CDR1 DFQATT, CDR2 SNEGSKA (reference sequence). This CDR3 is built from 14 residues. V lost 6 bases and J lost 3, with 16 bases in between. Here the CDR3 reads CSASRGGKTDTQYF. The DNA of the CDR3 is TGCAGTGCCAGTAGGGGGGGCAAAACAGATACGCAGTATTTT.

Many counts were recorded for this clonotype. CDR3 nucleotides: TGTGCCAGCAGTCTCCGACAGGGTAGCAATCAGCCCCAGCATTTT. As protein: CASSLRQGSNQPQHF. J is TRBJ1-5 and V is TRBV28, with 7 nucleotides matching TRBD1. CDR1 and CDR2 from the germline V gene are MDHEN and SYDVKM. The J segment lost 0 bases and the V segment lost 5 bases, leaving 4 bases of the junction unmatched. CDR3 length equals 15 residues.

This clonotype was detected a few times. The chain carries TRBV6-1 and TRBJ2-2, with a tentative D call TRBD2 (5 bases). Trimming removed 7 bases from V and 1 base from J, with 13 bases in between. Germline V lookup: CDR1 MNHNS, CDR2 SASEGT. The CDR3 is 15 residues long. Here the CDR3 reads CASTFEGLNTGELFF. The CDR3 bases are TGTGCCAGCACCTTCGAGGGCTTGAACACCGGGGAGCTGTTTTTT.

The chain uses TRBV12-3 or TRBV12-4 and TRBJ2-7; perhaps TRBD1 as D (5 bases). The V and J ends lost 2 bases and 0 bases respectively, with 8 bases between them. This CDR3 contains 14 residues. The CDR3 DNA follows: TGTGCCAGCAGTTTATTTAGGGGCTCCTACGAGCAGTACTTC. Protein: CASSLFRGSYEQYF.

This clonotype has a handful of counts. The chain uses TRBV7-9 and TRBJ2-7, with D possibly TRBD1 on 5 matching bases. CDR3 length: 13 residues. Deletions cut 2 bases from V and 5 bases from J, with 10 bases between. The germline gives CDR1 SEHNR, CDR2 FQNEAQ (reference sequence). CDR3 in amino acids: CASSLPDSNEQYF. The CDR3 bases are TGTGCCAGCAGCTTACCCGACAGTAACGAGCAGTACTTC. Combining the CDR3 with reference TRBV7-9 and TRBJ2-7 gives the whole variable domain DTGVSQNPRHKITKRGQNVTFRCDPISEHNRLYWYRQTLGQGPEFLTYFQNEAQLEKSRLLSDRFSAERPKGSFSTLEIQRTEQGDSAMYLCASSLPDSNEQYFGPGTRLTVT.

This rearrangement joins TRBV21-1 to TRBJ2-2; the listed D gene, TRBD1, was not tested against the DNA. TRBV21-1 is given as a pseudogene. The CDR3 spans 16 residues. The CDR3, as DNA: TGTGCCAGCAGCAAAGTATCTGGGCGGCTGACCGGGGAGCTGTTTTTT. It encodes CASSKVSGRLTGELFF.

This rearrangement joins TRBV20-1 to TRBJ2-7; 9 nucleotides line up with TRBD1. V trimming: 4 bases; J trimming: 3 bases; junction bases outside the gene matches: 10. Germline CDR1 DFQATT, CDR2 SNEGSKA (reference sequence). This CDR3 has 15 residues. CDR3 DNA: TGCAGTGCTAATACGCGGACAGGGGCAGGCTACGAGCAGTACTTC. As protein: CSANTRTGAGYEQYF.

The V call is TRBV6-2 or TRBV6-3, the J call TRBJ2-1, with D hard to call. The V gene lost 5 bases and the J gene lost 2 bases, with 16 bases spanning the gap. CDR1 and CDR2 (germline): MNHEY, SVGEGT. The CDR3 is 16 residues long. The CDR3 sequence is CASSPQTSRAYNEQFF. The DNA of the CDR3 is TGTGCCAGCAGTCCCCAGACCTCCCGGGCCTACAATGAGCAGTTCTTC.

In this sample, this clonotype turned up a few times. The J gene is TRBJ2-3, the V gene TRBV4-1; D ambiguous. The CDR3 length is 17 residues. The V gene lost 0 bases and the J gene lost 4 bases, with 17 bases spanning the gap. CDR1 and CDR2 from the germline V gene are MGHRA and YSYEKL. CDR3 residues: CASSQEKRTVAPDTQYF. The CDR3 region has the DNA TGCGCCAGCAGCCAAGAGAAGCGCACAGTGGCCCCAGATACGCAGTATTTT.

This clonotype turned up a few times. The chain joins TRBV11-2 to TRBJ2-1, with D maybe TRBD1 (5 bases). This CDR3 is built from 15 residues. Trimming removed 2 bases from V and 3 bases from J, with 11 bases in between. Germline values: CDR1 SGHAT, CDR2 FQNNGV. As DNA, the CDR3 is TGTGCCAGCAGCTTAAGGTCAGGGCTCTACAATGAGCAGTTCTTC. This encodes CASSLRSGLYNEQFF.

This chain connects TRBV4-1 to TRBJ1-6; no reliable D call. This CDR3 is built from 15 residues. Germline CDR1 reads MGHRA; CDR2 reads YSYEKL. V lost 0 bases, J lost 5 bases, and 8 bases lay in between. The CDR3: CASSQERQDNSPLHF. The CDR3 nucleotides read TGCGCCAGCAGCCAAGAACGCCAGGATAATTCACCCCTCCACTTT.

J is TRBJ2-1 and V is TRBV18; 7 bases line up with TRBD2. CDR1 is KGHSH and CDR2 is LQKENI in the germline V gene. The CDR3 runs 14 residues. The junction had 7 bases not matched to a gene; V was cut back by 2 bases and J by 9 bases. The CDR3 DNA reads TGTGCCAGCTCACCATCCATCAAGCGGGGTGAGCAGTTCTTC. It encodes CASSPSIKRGEQFF.

The table lists this clonotype with a few counts. This chain joins TRBV5-1 and TRBJ2-1, with 11 bases lining up with TRBD2. Per the germline V gene, CDR1 is SGHRS and CDR2 is YFSETQ. The CDR3 spans 18 residues. The V gene end was trimmed by 0 bases and the J gene end by 4 bases; junction bases not matched to a gene: 9. DNA for the CDR3: TGCGCCAGCAGCTTGGGACTAGCGGGGCCCTTTTCGTACAATGAGCAGTTCTTC. This translates into CASSLGLAGPFSYNEQFF. Full variable domain (missing parts from reference TRBV5-1 and TRBJ2-1): KAGVTQTPRYLIKTRGQQVTLSCSPISGHRSVSWYQQTPGQGLQFLFEYFSETQRNKGNFPGRFSGRQFSNSRSEMNVSTLELGDSALYLCASSLGLAGPFSYNEQFFGPGTRLTVL.

The rearrangement links TRBV9 to TRBJ2-3, with D possibly called TRBD1 or TRBD2 (6 bases each). The CDR3 consists of 14 residues. The germline gives CDR1 SGDLS, CDR2 YYNGEE. The germline V and J ends were trimmed by 3 bases and 1 base, with 9 bases remaining between them. This CDR3 is CASSEEGGTDTQYF. DNA of the CDR3: TGTGCCAGCAGCGAGGAGGGGGGCACAGATACGCAGTATTTT. Full variable domain (remainder filled in from reference TRBV9 and TRBJ2-3): DSGVTQTPKHLITATGQRVTLRCSPRSGDLSVYWYQQSLDQGLQFLIQYYNGEERAKGNILERFSAQQFPDLHSELNLSSLELGDSALYFCASSEEGGTDTQYFGPGTRLTVL.

The genes are TRBV20-1 and TRBJ1-6; tentatively, D is TRBD1 (6 bases). The CDR3 sequence is 15 residues long. Looked up from germline, CDR1 is DFQATT and CDR2 is SNEGSKA (reference sequence). The CDR3 DNA follows: TGCAGCGGTACAGGGCCGAGCTCCTATAATTCACCCCTCCACTTT. It encodes CSGTGPSSYNSPLHF.

This clonotype was counted only a few times. V is TRBV7-9 and J is TRBJ1-2; D is ambiguous. CDR1 SEHNR and CDR2 FQNEAQ come from the germline V gene (reference sequence). The V end lost 5 bases, the J end lost 2 bases, and 9 bases lay between the germline ends. The CDR3 loop spans 13 amino acids. The CDR3 is CASSPELNYGYTF. The CDR3, as DNA: TGTGCCAGCAGCCCGGAACTCAACTATGGCTACACCTTC.

This chain links TRBV9 with TRBJ2-7, with 11 bases aligning to TRBD2. The length of the CDR3 is 15 residues. Germline V gene sequence: CDR1 SGDLS, CDR2 YYNGEE. V lost 0 bases, J lost 2 bases, and 1 base stayed unmatched. The CDR3 sequence is CASSVGSGGAYEQYF. The CDR3 bases are TGTGCCAGCAGCGTAGGTAGCGGGGGGGCCTACGAGCAGTACTTC.

V is TRBV11-2 and J is TRBJ2-5, with a possible D match to TRBD2 (5 bases). V gave up 5 bases and J gave up 2 bases, with 12 bases separating them. CDR1 and CDR2 (germline): SGHAT, FQNNGV. The CDR3 length is 14 residues. The CDR3, as DNA: TGTGCCAGCAGCGCCCCGGCGGGTCAAGAGACCCAGTACTTC. This gives the protein CASSAPAGQETQYF. Looking up the rest from reference TRBV11-2 and TRBJ2-5 gives the full variable domain: EAGVAQSPRYKIIEKRQSVAFWCNPISGHATLYWYQQILGQGPKLLIQFQNNGVVDDSQLPKDRFSAERLKGVDSTLKIQPAKLEDSAVYLCASSAPAGQETQYFGPGTRLLVL.